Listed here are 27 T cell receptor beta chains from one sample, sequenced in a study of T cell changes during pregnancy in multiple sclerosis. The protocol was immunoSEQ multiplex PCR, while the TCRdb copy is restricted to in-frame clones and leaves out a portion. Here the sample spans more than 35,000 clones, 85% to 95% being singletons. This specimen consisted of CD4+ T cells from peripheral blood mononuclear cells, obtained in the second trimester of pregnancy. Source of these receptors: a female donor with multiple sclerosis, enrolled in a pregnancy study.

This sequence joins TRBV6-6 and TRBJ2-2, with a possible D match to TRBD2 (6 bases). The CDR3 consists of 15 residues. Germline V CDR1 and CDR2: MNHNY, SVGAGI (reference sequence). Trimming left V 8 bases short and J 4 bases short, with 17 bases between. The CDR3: CASWDSSFGTGELFF. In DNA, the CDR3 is TGTGCCAGCTGGGACTCCTCCTTCGGCACCGGGGAGCTGTTTTTT.

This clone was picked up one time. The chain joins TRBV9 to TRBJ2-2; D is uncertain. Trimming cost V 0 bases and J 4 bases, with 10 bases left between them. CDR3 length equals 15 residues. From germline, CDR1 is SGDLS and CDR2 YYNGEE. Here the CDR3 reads CASSVAPVVTGELFF. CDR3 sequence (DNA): TGTGCCAGCAGCGTAGCCCCCGTAGTCACCGGGGAGCTGTTTTTT.

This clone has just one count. In DNA form, the CDR3 reads TGTGCCAGCAGCTTCCTACAGGCTGGCTACACCTTC. Protein: CASSFLQAGYTF. The V call is TRBV7-9, the J call TRBJ1-2; the D gene is possibly TRBD1 (5 bases). V was pared by 3 bases and J by 7 bases, with 9 bases between. The CDR3 is made up of 12 amino acids. Germline assignment: CDR1 SEHNR and CDR2 FQNEAQ (reference sequence).

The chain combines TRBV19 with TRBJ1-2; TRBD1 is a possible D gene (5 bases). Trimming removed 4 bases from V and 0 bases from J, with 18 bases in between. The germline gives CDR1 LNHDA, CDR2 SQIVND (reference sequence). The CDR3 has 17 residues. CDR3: CASSTLGEGPTNYGYTF. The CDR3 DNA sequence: TGTGCCAGTAGTACGCTGGGGGAGGGCCCAACTAACTATGGCTACACCTTC.

CDR3 amino acids: CASSLRGQGYEQYF. CDR3 sequence (DNA): TGCGCCAGCAGCTTGAGGGGACAGGGCTACGAGCAGTACTTC. The rearrangement joins TRBV5-1 to TRBJ2-7; 9 bases map to TRBD1. The CDR3 has 14 residues. The ends lost 1 base at V and 3 bases at J; junction bases unmatched: 2. Germline V CDR1 and CDR2: SGHRS, YFSETQ. Supplemented by reference TRBV5-1 and TRBJ2-7, the full variable domain reads KAGVTQTPRYLIKTRGQQVTLSCSPISGHRSVSWYQQTPGQGLQFLFEYFSETQRNKGNFPGRFSGRQFSNSRSEMNVSTLELGDSALYLCASSLRGQGYEQYFGPGTRLTVT.

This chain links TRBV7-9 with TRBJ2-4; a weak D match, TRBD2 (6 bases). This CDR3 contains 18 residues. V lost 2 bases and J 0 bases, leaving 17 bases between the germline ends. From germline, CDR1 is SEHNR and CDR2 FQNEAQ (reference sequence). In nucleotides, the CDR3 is TGTGCCAGCAGCTTAAGCTATCGCGGGAAACTAGCCAAAAACATTCAGTACTTC. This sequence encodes CASSLSYRGKLAKNIQYF.

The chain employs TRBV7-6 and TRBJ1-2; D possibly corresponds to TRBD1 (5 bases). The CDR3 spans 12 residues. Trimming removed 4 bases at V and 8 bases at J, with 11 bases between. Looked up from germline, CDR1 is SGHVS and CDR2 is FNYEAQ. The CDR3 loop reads CASSSPGGGYTF. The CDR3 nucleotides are TGTGCCAGCAGCTCCCCGGGGGGGGGCTACACCTTC. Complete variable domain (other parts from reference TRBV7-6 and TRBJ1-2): GAGVSQSPRYKVTKRGQDVALRCDPISGHVSLYWYRQALGQGPEFLTYFNYEAQQDKSGLPNDRFSAERPEGSISTLTIQRTEQRDSAMYRCASSSPGGGYTFGSGTRLTVV.

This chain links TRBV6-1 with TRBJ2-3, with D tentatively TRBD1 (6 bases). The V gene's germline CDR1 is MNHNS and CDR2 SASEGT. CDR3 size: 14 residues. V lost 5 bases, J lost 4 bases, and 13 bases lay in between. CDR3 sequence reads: CASSFQTGADTQYF. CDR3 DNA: TGTGCCAGCAGTTTTCAGACAGGAGCAGATACGCAGTATTTT.

DNA for the CDR3: TGCGCCAGCAGCCAAGATCTAGGGAGGGTGGGGTATGGCTACACCTTC. Protein sequence: CASSQDLGRVGYGYTF. The chain carries TRBV4-3 and TRBJ1-2; D not certain. Germline V gives CDR1 LGHNA, CDR2 YSLEER. This CDR3 is built from 16 residues. V lost 0 bases and J lost 5, with 16 bases in between.

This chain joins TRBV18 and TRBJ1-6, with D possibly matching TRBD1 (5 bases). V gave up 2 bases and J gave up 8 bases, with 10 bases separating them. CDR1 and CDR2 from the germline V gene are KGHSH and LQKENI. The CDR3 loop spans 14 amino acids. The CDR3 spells CASSPTGVDSPLHF. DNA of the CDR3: TGTGCCAGCTCACCAACGGGGGTTGATTCACCCCTCCACTTT.

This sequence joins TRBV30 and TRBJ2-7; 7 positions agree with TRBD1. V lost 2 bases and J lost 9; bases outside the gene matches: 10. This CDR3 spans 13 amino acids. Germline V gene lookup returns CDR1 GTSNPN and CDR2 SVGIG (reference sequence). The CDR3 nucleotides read TGTGCCTGGAGTATTCCGACAGGGTTTGTGCAGTACTTC. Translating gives CAWSIPTGFVQYF.

As DNA, the CDR3 is TGTGCCAGCAGCTTAACCTTAGGGGGGGGATCTAGCACAGATACGCAGTATTTT. It encodes CASSLTLGGGSSTDTQYF. The chain couples TRBV11-2 to TRBJ2-3; a weak D match, TRBD2 (7 bases). Germline V lookup: CDR1 SGHAT, CDR2 FQNNGV. The CDR3 has 18 residues. V was clipped by 2 bases and J by 0 bases, with 18 bases between them.

CDR3 coding DNA: TGTGCCAGCAGCCTAATGAGAGCCTCTTTAATGAACACTGAAGCTTTCTTT. Translation gives CASSLMRASLMNTEAFF. The chain combines TRBV14 with TRBJ1-1; D remains ambiguous. V lost 4 bases and J lost 0, with 18 bases in between. CDR1 is SGHDN and CDR2 is FVKESK in the germline V gene. The CDR3 sequence is 17 residues long.

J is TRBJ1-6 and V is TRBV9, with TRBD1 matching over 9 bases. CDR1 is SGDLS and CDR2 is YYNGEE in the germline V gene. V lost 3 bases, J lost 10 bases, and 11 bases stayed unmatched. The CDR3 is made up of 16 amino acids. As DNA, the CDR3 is TGTGCCAGCAGCGGCGGCCCGGGACAGGGTTACTCACCCCTCCACTTT. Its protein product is CASSGGPGQGYSPLHF.

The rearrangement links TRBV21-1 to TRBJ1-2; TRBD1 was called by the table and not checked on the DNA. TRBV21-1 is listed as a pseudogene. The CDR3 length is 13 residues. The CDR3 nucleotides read TGTGCCAGCAGATACGACAGGGCTTATGGCTACACCTTC. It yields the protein CASRYDRAYGYTF.

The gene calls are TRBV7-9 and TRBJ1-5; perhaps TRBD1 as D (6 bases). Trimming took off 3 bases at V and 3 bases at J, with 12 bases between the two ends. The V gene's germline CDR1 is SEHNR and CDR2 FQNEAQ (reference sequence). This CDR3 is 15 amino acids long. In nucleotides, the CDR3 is TGTGCCAGCAGCTTCGAAACAGGGCCCAATCAGCCCCAGCATTTT. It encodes CASSFETGPNQPQHF.

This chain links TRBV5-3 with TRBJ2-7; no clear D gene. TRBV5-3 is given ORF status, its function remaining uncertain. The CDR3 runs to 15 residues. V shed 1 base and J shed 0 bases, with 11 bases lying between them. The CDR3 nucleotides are TGTGCCAGAAGCTTGCCCGAGGCCGCCTCCTACGAGCAGTACTTC. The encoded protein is CARSLPEAASYEQYF.

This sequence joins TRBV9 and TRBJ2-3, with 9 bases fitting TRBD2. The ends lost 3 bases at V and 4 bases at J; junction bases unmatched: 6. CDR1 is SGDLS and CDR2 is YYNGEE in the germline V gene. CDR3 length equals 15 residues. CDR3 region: CASSGGGGASDTQYF. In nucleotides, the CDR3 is TGTGCCAGCAGCGGTGGCGGGGGGGCATCAGATACGCAGTATTTT.

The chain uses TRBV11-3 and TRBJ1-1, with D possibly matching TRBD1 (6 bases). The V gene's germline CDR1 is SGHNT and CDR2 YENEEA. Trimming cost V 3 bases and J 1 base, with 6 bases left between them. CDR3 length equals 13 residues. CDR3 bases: TGTGCCAGCAGCTTGACAGGGAACACTGAAGCTTTCTTT. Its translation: CASSLTGNTEAFF.

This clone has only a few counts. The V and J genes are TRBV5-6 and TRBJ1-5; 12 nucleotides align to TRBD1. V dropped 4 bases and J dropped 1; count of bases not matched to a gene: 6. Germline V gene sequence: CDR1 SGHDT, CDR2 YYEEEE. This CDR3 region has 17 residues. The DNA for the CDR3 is TGTGCCAGCAGCGACCGGGGACAGGGGGCGAGCAATCAGCCCCAGCATTTT. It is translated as CASSDRGQGASNQPQHF.

The CDR3 loop reads CASSVQGYEQYF. The CDR3, as DNA: TGTGCCAGCAGTGTACAGGGATACGAGCAGTACTTC. The chain employs TRBV2 and TRBJ2-7; D is possibly TRBD1 (6 bases). Trimming removed 4 bases from V and 4 bases from J, with 8 bases in between. Germline assignment: CDR1 SNHLY and CDR2 FYNNEI. The CDR3 length is 12 residues.

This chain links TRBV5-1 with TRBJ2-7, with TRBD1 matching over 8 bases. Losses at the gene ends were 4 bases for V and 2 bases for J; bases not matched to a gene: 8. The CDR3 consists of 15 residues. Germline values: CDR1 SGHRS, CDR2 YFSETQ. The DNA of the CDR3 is TGCGCCAGCAGCCCTAGACAGGGGACTCCCTACGAGCAGTACTTC. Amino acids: CASSPRQGTPYEQYF.

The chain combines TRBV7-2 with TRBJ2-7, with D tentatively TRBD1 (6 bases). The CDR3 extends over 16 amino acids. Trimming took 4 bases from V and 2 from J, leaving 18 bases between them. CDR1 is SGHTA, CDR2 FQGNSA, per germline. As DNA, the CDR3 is TGTGCCAGCAGCTATAAGGCTACAGGGAACGCCTACGAGCAGTACTTC. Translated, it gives CASSYKATGNAYEQYF.

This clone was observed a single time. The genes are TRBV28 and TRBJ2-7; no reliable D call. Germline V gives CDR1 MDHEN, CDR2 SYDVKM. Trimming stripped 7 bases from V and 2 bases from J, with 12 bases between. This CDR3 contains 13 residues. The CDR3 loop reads CASTQRPTYEQYF. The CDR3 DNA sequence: TGTGCCAGCACCCAGAGGCCTACCTACGAGCAGTACTTC.

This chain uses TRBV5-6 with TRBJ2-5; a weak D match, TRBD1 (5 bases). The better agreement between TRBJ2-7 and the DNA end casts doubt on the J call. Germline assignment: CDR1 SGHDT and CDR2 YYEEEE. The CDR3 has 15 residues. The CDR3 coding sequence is TGTGCCAGCAGCTTGTATGGGGCGACAGCCTACGAGCAGTACTTC. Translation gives CASSLYGATAYEQYF.

The CDR3 spells CAISVTLSSYEQYF. The CDR3 DNA is TGTGCCATCAGTGTAACCCTCAGCTCCTACGAGCAGTACTTC. The rearrangement links TRBV10-3 to TRBJ2-7; no firm D call. This CDR3 is built from 14 residues. The ends were cut back, 4 bases at V and 0 bases at J, with 10 bases in the middle. CDR1 is ENHRY and CDR2 is SYGVKD in the germline V gene.

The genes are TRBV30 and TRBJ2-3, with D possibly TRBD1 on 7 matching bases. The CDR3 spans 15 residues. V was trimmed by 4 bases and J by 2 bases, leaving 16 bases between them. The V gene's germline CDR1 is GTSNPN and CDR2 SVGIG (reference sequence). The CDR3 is CAWTVGGGNTDTQYF. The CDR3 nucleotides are TGTGCCTGGACGGTAGGGGGCGGGAACACAGATACGCAGTATTTT. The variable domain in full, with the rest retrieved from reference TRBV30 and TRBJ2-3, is SQTIHQWPATLVQPVGSPLSLECTVEGTSNPNLYWYRQAAGRGLQLLFYSVGIGQISSEVPQNLSASRPQDRQFILSSKKLLLSDSGFYLCAWTVGGGNTDTQYFGPGTRLTVL.